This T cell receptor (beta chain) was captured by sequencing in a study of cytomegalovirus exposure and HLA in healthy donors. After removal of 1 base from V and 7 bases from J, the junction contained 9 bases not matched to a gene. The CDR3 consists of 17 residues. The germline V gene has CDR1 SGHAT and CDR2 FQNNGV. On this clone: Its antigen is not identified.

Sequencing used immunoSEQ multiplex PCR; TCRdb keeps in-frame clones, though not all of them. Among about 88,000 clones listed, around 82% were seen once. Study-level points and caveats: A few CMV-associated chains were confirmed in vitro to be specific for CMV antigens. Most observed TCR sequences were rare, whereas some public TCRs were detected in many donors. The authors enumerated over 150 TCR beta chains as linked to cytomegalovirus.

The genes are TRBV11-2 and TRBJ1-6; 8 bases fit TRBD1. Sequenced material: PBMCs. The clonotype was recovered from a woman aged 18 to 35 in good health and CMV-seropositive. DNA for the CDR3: TGTGCCAGCAGCTTAGGTGGGACAGGCCCCTTCAATTCACCCCTCCACTTT. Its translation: CASSLGGTGPFNSPLHF.